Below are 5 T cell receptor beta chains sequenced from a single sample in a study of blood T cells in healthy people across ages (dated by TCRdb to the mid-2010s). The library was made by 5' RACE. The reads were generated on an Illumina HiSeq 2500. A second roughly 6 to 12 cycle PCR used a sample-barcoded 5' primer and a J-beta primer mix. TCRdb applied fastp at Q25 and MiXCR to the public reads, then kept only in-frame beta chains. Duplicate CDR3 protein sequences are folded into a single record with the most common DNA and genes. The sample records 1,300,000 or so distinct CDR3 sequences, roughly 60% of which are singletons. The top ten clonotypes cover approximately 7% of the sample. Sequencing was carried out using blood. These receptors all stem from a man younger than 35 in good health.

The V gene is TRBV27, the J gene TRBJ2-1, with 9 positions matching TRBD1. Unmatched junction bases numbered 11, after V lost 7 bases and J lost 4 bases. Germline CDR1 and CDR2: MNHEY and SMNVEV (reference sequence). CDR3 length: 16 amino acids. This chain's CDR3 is CASTQATGGRYNEQFF. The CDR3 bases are TGTGCCAGCACCCAAGCCACAGGGGGCAGGTACAATGAGCAGTTCTTC.

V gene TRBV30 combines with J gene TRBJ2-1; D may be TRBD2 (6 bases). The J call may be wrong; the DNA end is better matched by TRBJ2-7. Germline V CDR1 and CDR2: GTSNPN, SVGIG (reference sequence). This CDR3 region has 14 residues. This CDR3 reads CAWSELAAYNEQYF. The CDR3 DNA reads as TGTGCCTGGAGTGAGTTAGCGGCGTACAATGAGCAGTACTTC.

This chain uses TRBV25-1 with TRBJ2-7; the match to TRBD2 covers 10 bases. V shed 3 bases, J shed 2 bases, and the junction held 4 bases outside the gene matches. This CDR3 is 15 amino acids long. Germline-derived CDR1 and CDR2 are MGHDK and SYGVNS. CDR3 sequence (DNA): TGTGCCAGCAGTGATGCTAGCGGGAGAGCCTACGAGCAGTACTTC. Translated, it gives CASSDASGRAYEQYF.

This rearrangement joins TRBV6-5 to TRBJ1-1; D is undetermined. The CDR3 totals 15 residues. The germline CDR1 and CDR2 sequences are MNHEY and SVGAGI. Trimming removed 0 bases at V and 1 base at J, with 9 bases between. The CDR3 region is CASSYSAAPNTEAFF. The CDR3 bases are TGTGCCAGCAGTTACTCGGCAGCCCCGAACACTGAAGCTTTCTTT.

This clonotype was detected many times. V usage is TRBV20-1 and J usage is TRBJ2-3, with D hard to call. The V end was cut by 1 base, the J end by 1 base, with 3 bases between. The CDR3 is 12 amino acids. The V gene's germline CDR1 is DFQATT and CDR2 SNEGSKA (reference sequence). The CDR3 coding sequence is TGCAGTGCTAGAGTGGGCACAGATACGCAGTATTTT. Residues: CSARVGTDTQYF.